The 21 T cell receptor beta chains below all came from one sample that was sequenced in a study of OX40 agonist ivuxolimab in advanced cancers. Clones were read by immunoSEQ multiplex PCR, and TCRdb kept only the in-frame ones, dropping some. Of around 63,000 clones listed, 70% to 80% are singletons. The sample consisted of CD4+ or CD8+ T cells sorted from blood, taken in a trial of the OX40 agonist ivuxolimab. Source of these receptors: an adult with an advanced solid tumor such as melanoma, head and neck, liver or kidney cancer.

This clone was observed a single time. The chain has TRBV11-2 and TRBJ2-7; 7 nucleotides line up with TRBD1. The CDR3 runs 14 residues. In germline, CDR1 is SGHAT, CDR2 FQNNGV. Unmatched junction bases numbered 7, after V lost 4 bases and J lost 4 bases. The CDR3 DNA is TGTGCCAGCAGCTGGACAGGCGGCGATTACGAGCAGTACTTC. This gives the protein CASSWTGGDYEQYF.

The rearrangement joins TRBV2 to TRBJ1-1; tentatively, D is TRBD1 (5 bases). With 9 bases removed from V and 1 base from J, the gap between germline ends came to 12 bases. CDR1 and CDR2 (germline): SNHLY, FYNNEI. This CDR3 comprises 13 residues. The CDR3 coding sequence is TGTGCCAGAGAAGCCGGGGCGAACACTGAAGCTTTCTTT. This sequence encodes CAREAGANTEAFF.

This chain connects TRBV11-3 to TRBJ2-5, with 9 nucleotides matching TRBD2. The J call may not be correct, given that the DNA end is closer to TRBJ2-7. In germline, CDR1 is SGHNT, CDR2 YENEEA. This CDR3 has 13 residues. Written as DNA, the CDR3 is TGTGCCAGCAGCCGGGGACTAGCCGACGAGCAGTACTTC. Translating gives CASSRGLADEQYF.

The chain combines TRBV12-5 with TRBJ2-1; 7 bases agree with TRBD2. This CDR3 has 14 residues. Germline trimming cut 2 bases from V and 10 bases from J; bases unmatched to any gene: 8. Germline assignment: CDR1 LGHNT and CDR2 FRNRAP. CDR3 nucleotides: TGTGCTAGTGGTTTGTCTCTCATGGGGGGGGAGCAGTTCTTC. Its protein product is CASGLSLMGGEQFF.

The chain recombines TRBV30 with TRBJ2-5; maybe TRBD2 (6 bases). The J call is doubtful: the DNA matches TRBJ2-7 better. The CDR3 runs to 12 residues. Germline CDR1 is GTSNPN and CDR2 is SVGIG (reference sequence). The CDR3 nucleotides are TGTGCCTGGAGCGGGGGAGTCGGCGAGCAGTACTTC. It is translated as CAWSGGVGEQYF.

CDR3 DNA: TGTGCCAGCAGCTTAGCGGGAGGGTACAATGAGCAGTTCTTC. Amino acids: CASSLAGGYNEQFF. The V gene is TRBV14, the J gene TRBJ2-1; the match to TRBD2 covers 11 bases. CDR1 and CDR2 (germline): SGHDN, FVKESK. J gave up 4 bases and V 5 bases, and 1 base lay outside the gene matches. The CDR3 loop spans 14 amino acids.

This clone was detected once. This sequence joins TRBV5-1 and TRBJ1-1; TRBD1 aligns across 7 bases. Germline loops: CDR1 SGHRS, CDR2 YFSETQ. The trim removed 4 bases at V and 3 bases at J, leaving 6 bases unmatched. CDR3 length: 14 amino acids. This CDR3 reads CASSPTGLDTEAFF. The CDR3 bases are TGCGCCAGCAGCCCGACAGGGTTGGACACTGAAGCTTTCTTT.

This clone was detected a few times. This chain joins TRBV30 and TRBJ1-1; maybe TRBD1 (6 bases). Germline CDR1 GTSNPN, CDR2 SVGIG (reference sequence). Trimming shortened V by 0 bases and J by 1 base, and 6 bases separated the two germline ends. The CDR3 runs 13 residues. The CDR3 sequence is CAWSVQGNTEAFF. In DNA, the CDR3 is TGTGCCTGGAGTGTACAGGGGAACACTGAAGCTTTCTTT.

The V gene is TRBV28, the J gene TRBJ2-7, with 8 nucleotides matching TRBD2. The J segment lost 7 bases and the V segment lost 7 bases, leaving 15 bases of the junction unmatched. The CDR3 extends over 15 amino acids. Germline CDR1 and CDR2: MDHEN and SYDVKM. The CDR3 loop is CASNRGGPPGLEQYF. The CDR3 DNA is TGTGCCAGCAATCGGGGGGGGCCCCCCGGTTTGGAGCAGTACTTC.

J is TRBJ2-4 and V is TRBV7-2; D unclear. Trimming removed 4 bases from V and 7 bases from J, with 8 bases in between. Germline V gives CDR1 SGHTA, CDR2 FQGNSA. CDR3 length: 12 amino acids. This CDR3 reads CASSSESNIQYF. The CDR3 nucleotides are TGTGCCAGCAGCTCCGAGTCGAACATTCAGTACTTC.

This sequence joins TRBV9 and TRBJ2-5; 11 bases are shared with TRBD2. The J call may be faulty, since TRBJ2-7 better matches the DNA end. CDR1 and CDR2 (germline): SGDLS, YYNGEE. The CDR3 loop spans 15 amino acids. In nucleotides, the CDR3 is TGTGCCAGCAGCCTTACTAGCGGGAGTGGTCCCGAGCAGTACTTC. Protein: CASSLTSGSGPEQYF.

V and J are TRBV9 and TRBJ2-7, with D uncertain. Germline V gene data show CDR1 as SGDLS and CDR2 as YYNGEE. V was clipped by 4 bases and J by 2 bases, with 16 bases between them. The CDR3 is 15 amino acids. CDR3 bases: TGTGCCAGCAGCCCGTCTTCTGCTCGAACCTACGAGCAGTACTTC. Translated, it gives CASSPSSARTYEQYF.

This chain joins TRBV7-3 and TRBJ2-2; 9 bases line up with TRBD1. Germline trimming cut 7 bases from V and 7 bases from J; bases unmatched to any gene: 7. The CDR3 length is 14 residues. Germline-derived CDR1 and CDR2 are SGHTA and FQGTGA. The CDR3 DNA is TGTGCCAGCACCCTGACAGGGGGAGGCGGGGAGCTGTTTTTT. Amino acid sequence: CASTLTGGGGELFF.

V and J are TRBV5-8 and TRBJ2-5; the D gene is possibly TRBD1 (6 bases). The germline CDR1 and CDR2 sequences are SGHTS and YDEGEE. V lost 0 bases, J lost 2 bases, and 8 bases lay in between. The CDR3 spans 14 residues. The CDR3 nucleotides are TGTGCCAGCAGCTTGGACAGGGTACAAGAGACCCAGTACTTC. Amino acids: CASSLDRVQETQYF.

The chain joins TRBV4-3 to TRBJ2-2; 10 bases are a match to TRBD2. In germline, CDR1 is LGHNA, CDR2 YSLEER. The CDR3 consists of 16 residues. After removal of 1 base from V and 8 bases from J, the junction contained 7 bases not matched to a gene. In nucleotides, the CDR3 is TGCGCCAGCAGCCAAGGTTTAGCGGGAGGTCGGGGGGAGCTGTTTTTT. It yields the protein CASSQGLAGGRGELFF.

The chain is built from TRBV6-5 and TRBJ2-7, with D perhaps being TRBD1 or TRBD2 (5 bases each). Trimming removed 4 bases from V and 0 bases from J, with 13 bases in between. The germline CDR1 and CDR2 sequences are MNHEY and SVGAGI. The CDR3 covers 15 residues. CDR3 DNA sequence: TGTGCCAGCAGTTCTGCCGGGACGGACTCCTACGAGCAGTACTTC. This sequence encodes CASSSAGTDSYEQYF.

V usage is TRBV29-1 and J usage is TRBJ2-7; D unclear. Germline CDR1 and CDR2: SQVTM and ANQGSEA. V lost 6 bases and J 2 bases, leaving 8 bases between the germline ends. The CDR3 has 11 residues. As DNA, the CDR3 is TGCAGCGTCGAATCAGCCTACGAGCAGTACTTC. This translates into CSVESAYEQYF.

The rearrangement links TRBV2 to TRBJ2-3, with a possible D match to TRBD2 (6 bases). This CDR3 has 15 amino acids. Trimming took off 6 bases at V and 4 bases at J, with 17 bases between the two ends. Germline V gene sequence: CDR1 SNHLY, CDR2 FYNNEI. The CDR3: CASRDLASSADTQYF. The CDR3 DNA reads as TGTGCCAGCAGGGATCTAGCGAGTTCGGCAGATACGCAGTATTTT.

V and J are TRBV4-1 and TRBJ1-4; TRBD1 is a possible D gene (6 bases). Trimming left V 3 bases short and J 0 bases short, with 17 bases between. From germline, CDR1 is MGHRA and CDR2 YSYEKL. This CDR3 is built from 18 residues. Here the CDR3 reads CASSHPEQGYATNEKLFF. For the CDR3, the DNA is TGCGCCAGCAGCCATCCAGAACAGGGATATGCAACTAATGAAAAACTGTTTTTT.

The chain recombines TRBV7-6 with TRBJ1-1; 7 positions match TRBD1. The CDR3 totals 14 residues. From germline, CDR1 is SGHVS and CDR2 FNYEAQ. J gave up 1 base and V 8 bases, and 7 bases lay outside the gene matches. In DNA, the CDR3 is TGTGCCAGCTCGCGACAGGGCGGGAACACTGAAGCTTTCTTT. Its protein is CASSRQGGNTEAFF.

V usage is TRBV5-1 and J usage is TRBJ2-1, with 7 bases aligning to TRBD2. CDR3 length equals 15 residues. The V gene's germline CDR1 is SGHRS and CDR2 YFSETQ. The trim removed 0 bases at V and 7 bases at J, leaving 7 bases unmatched. The DNA of the CDR3 is TGCGCCAGCAGCTTGGGAGCGGGACCGACTAATGAGCAGTTCTTC. Its translation: CASSLGAGPTNEQFF.